These 22 T cell receptor beta chains were sequenced from one sample in a study of vaccination and CD4 T cells after COVID-19. Treatment here: approximately nine-day PBMC culture with coronavirus spike peptide pools or control peptides (ViraFEST assay). Sequence data for DNA of cultured CD4+ T cells were generated by the Oncomine TCR Beta short-read assay. MiXCR was run by TCRdb on the PCR reads, yielding one entry per CDR3 protein. The sample includes roughly 13,000 distinct CDR3 sequences, 60% to 70% of them seen just once. Their cognate antigens are unknown. Sequenced input: CD4+ T cells from blood, cultured in vitro. Source of these receptors: a human donor who had recovered from COVID-19.

V is TRBV5-6 and J is TRBJ2-2, with D uncertain. Germline lookup yields CDR1 SGHDT and CDR2 YYEEEE. The ends were cut back, 4 bases at V and 2 bases at J, with 3 bases in the middle. The CDR3 is made up of 12 amino acids. The chain's CDR3 is CASSLNTGELFF. The CDR3 coding sequence is TGTGCCAGCAGCCTTAACACCGGGGAGCTGTTTTTT.

In its sample, this clonotype was seen a few times. The chain links TRBV6-1 to TRBJ1-5; the D gene is possibly TRBD1 (5 bases). The CDR3 has 15 amino acids. The germline V and J ends were trimmed by 6 bases and 4 bases, with 16 bases remaining between them. Per the germline V gene, CDR1 is MNHNS and CDR2 is SASEGT. Here the CDR3 DNA reads TGTGCCAGCAGCCTTCCTCAGGGAAATAATCAGCCCCAGCATTTT. This sequence encodes CASSLPQGNNQPQHF.

The chain carries TRBV19 and TRBJ1-6, with D perhaps matching TRBD1 (6 bases). This CDR3 region has 13 residues. The ends were cut back, 6 bases at V and 8 bases at J, with 11 bases in the middle. Germline CDR1 LNHDA, CDR2 SQIVND (reference sequence). CDR3 nucleotide sequence: TGTGCCAGTAGAGTCAGGGGAGATTCACCCCTCCACTTT. It is translated as CASRVRGDSPLHF.

The genes are TRBV11-3 and TRBJ2-7; no reliable D call. Trimming pared 1 base from V and 0 bases from J, leaving 7 bases between. CDR3 length equals 14 residues. Looked up from germline, CDR1 is SGHNT and CDR2 is YENEEA. Here the CDR3 DNA reads TGTGCCAGCAGCTTAGTGCGCGGCTCCTACGAGCAGTACTTC. Translating it yields CASSLVRGSYEQYF.

This clonotype was observed a handful of times. The chain employs TRBV7-2 and TRBJ1-2, with D possibly being TRBD1 (5 bases). The CDR3 extends over 15 amino acids. Trimming removed 0 bases at V and 5 bases at J, with 13 bases between. Germline V CDR1 and CDR2: SGHTA, FQGNSA. The CDR3 sequence: CASSLAQGGNYGYTF. The CDR3 DNA follows: TGTGCCAGCAGCTTAGCCCAGGGTGGGAATTATGGCTACACCTTC.

The chain couples TRBV5-1 to TRBJ1-1; D unresolved. The V end lost 5 bases, the J end lost 1 base, and 9 bases lay between the germline ends. The CDR3 contains 13 residues. Germline V gene lookup returns CDR1 SGHRS and CDR2 YFSETQ. The CDR3 region is CASRNRENTEAFF. The CDR3 nucleotides read TGCGCCAGCAGGAACAGAGAGAACACTGAAGCTTTCTTT.

The chain combines TRBV20-1 with TRBJ1-2, with 10 bases fitting TRBD1. In germline, CDR1 is DFQATT, CDR2 SNEGSKA (reference sequence). With 1 base clipped from V and 4 bases from J, the junction kept 3 bases outside the gene matches. This CDR3 spans 14 amino acids. CDR3 amino acids: CSARGTGGSYGYTF. In nucleotides, the CDR3 is TGCAGTGCTAGAGGGACAGGGGGGAGCTATGGCTACACCTTC.

The gene calls are TRBV15 and TRBJ1-1; 7 bases line up with TRBD1. There are 13 residues in the CDR3. CDR1 is LNHNV, CDR2 YYDKDF, per germline (reference sequence). With V trimmed by 0 bases and J by 11 bases, 6 bases remained unmatched. In nucleotides, the CDR3 is TGTGCCACCAGCAGAGATAGGGGGCTCCGCGCTTTCTTT. Encoded protein: CATSRDRGLRAFF.

The chain has TRBV7-9 and TRBJ1-6; D is uncertain. CDR1 is SEHNR, CDR2 FQNEAQ, per germline (reference sequence). The V and J ends lost 5 bases and 11 bases respectively, with 19 bases between them. This CDR3 has 15 residues. CDR3 sequence: CASSTGGIRGTPLHF. Written as DNA, the CDR3 is TGTGCCAGCAGCACGGGAGGGATCCGCGGGACACCCCTCCACTTT.

CDR3 nucleotide sequence: TGTGCCAGCAGCTTAGAGGGGGTCACGAGCGAGAACACTGAAGCTTTCTTT. Translation: CASSLEGVTSENTEAFF. The chain has TRBV11-3 and TRBJ1-1, with a weak D call TRBD1 (5 bases). This CDR3 is built from 17 residues. CDR1 is SGHNT, CDR2 YENEEA, per germline. Trimming pared 0 bases from V and 1 base from J, leaving 15 bases between.

Only a few counts were recorded for this clonotype. CDR3 DNA: TGTGCCAGCAGCCGCGACTCTCAGCCCCAGCATTTT. Protein product: CASSRDSQPQHF. V gene TRBV12-3 or TRBV12-4 combines with J gene TRBJ1-5, with D uncertain. Trimming took 6 bases from V and 6 from J, leaving 9 bases between them. The CDR3 runs to 12 residues.

The chain links TRBV11-2 to TRBJ2-3; D gene unclear. This CDR3 is 14 amino acids long. V lost 5 bases, J lost 5 bases, and 14 bases lay in between. Germline-derived CDR1 and CDR2 are SGHAT and FQNNGV. CDR3 sequence: CASSLRSLVDTQYF. The CDR3 DNA reads as TGTGCCAGCAGCCTCAGGTCACTCGTAGATACGCAGTATTTT. The variable domain in full, completed from reference TRBV11-2 and TRBJ2-3, reads EAGVAQSPRYKIIEKRQSVAFWCNPISGHATLYWYQQILGQGPKLLIQFQNNGVVDDSQLPKDRFSAERLKGVDSTLKIQPAKLEDSAVYLCASSLRSLVDTQYFGPGTRLTVL.

The V call is TRBV24-1, the J call TRBJ2-7; 8 nucleotides match TRBD1. Germline CDR1 is KGHDR and CDR2 is SFDVKD. The CDR3 runs 15 residues. V was pared by 4 bases and J by 6 bases, with 10 bases of the junction left unmatched. CDR3 residues: CATSEGQGFFGEQYF. The CDR3 DNA reads TGTGCCACCAGTGAAGGACAGGGATTTTTTGGCGAGCAGTACTTC.

The chain uses TRBV20-1 and TRBJ1-1; weak D call: TRBD1 (6 bases). Germline lookup yields CDR1 DFQATT and CDR2 SNEGSKA (reference sequence). The CDR3 spans 13 residues. V gave up 3 bases and J gave up 5 bases, with 13 bases separating them. CDR3 in DNA: TGCAGTGCTAGTTGGGGGGGCGGAACTGAAGCTTTCTTT. It translates to CSASWGGGTEAFF.

This clonotype was recorded once. The CDR3 loop reads CASSSIQGLGEQYF. CDR3 sequence (DNA): TGTGCCAGCAGCTCGATCCAGGGTCTGGGCGAGCAGTACTTC. The chain recombines TRBV5-4 with TRBJ2-7, with D possibly TRBD1 on 5 matching bases. CDR1 and CDR2 (germline): SGHNT, YYREEE (reference sequence). V lost 3 bases to trimming and J lost 6 bases, with 16 bases between them. The CDR3 length is 14 residues.

The chain recombines TRBV27 with TRBJ1-6; D unresolved. CDR1 and CDR2 from the germline V gene are MNHEY and SMNVEV (reference sequence). The CDR3 runs to 14 residues. The V and J ends lost 2 bases and 2 bases respectively, with 4 bases between them. The CDR3 nucleotides read TGTGCCAGCAGTTTACCGGCCTATAATTCACCCCTCCACTTT. Protein product: CASSLPAYNSPLHF.

This chain joins TRBV11-3 and TRBJ2-2, with D perhaps matching TRBD1 or TRBD2 (5 bases each). V lost 3 bases to trimming and J lost 3 bases, with 11 bases between them. Per germline, CDR1 SGHNT and CDR2 YENEEA. This CDR3 is 15 amino acids long. Here the CDR3 DNA reads TGTGCCAGCAGCTTGGGGGTTATCGACACCGGGGAGCTGTTTTTT. Amino acid sequence: CASSLGVIDTGELFF.

This clonotype was found a few times. The genes are TRBV2 and TRBJ1-6; TRBD1 matches at 7 bases. Germline values: CDR1 SNHLY, CDR2 FYNNEI. CDR3 size: 13 residues. The ends lost 7 bases at V and 6 bases at J; junction bases unmatched: 3. CDR3 nucleotide sequence: TGTGCCAGCATGGGACAGAGTAATTCACCCCTCCACTTT. Its translation: CASMGQSNSPLHF.

The rearrangement links TRBV20-1 to TRBJ2-3; 9 bases agree with TRBD2. The CDR3 loop spans 18 amino acids. J was trimmed by 4 bases and V by 0 bases; bases with no gene match: 14. Germline CDR1 DFQATT, CDR2 SNEGSKA (reference sequence). The CDR3 sequence is CSARDIKGGGAFPDTQYF. The CDR3 coding sequence is TGCAGTGCTAGAGATATAAAGGGCGGGGGGGCGTTCCCAGATACGCAGTATTTT.

CDR3 coding DNA: TGTGCCACCAGCAGAGACCGGATAGCGGAGTTCTTC. This gives the protein CATSRDRIAEFF. The genes are TRBV15 and TRBJ2-1, with a possible D match to TRBD2 (6 bases). Germline-derived CDR1 and CDR2 are LNHNV and YYDKDF (reference sequence). V lost 0 bases and J 14 bases, leaving 11 bases between the germline ends. This CDR3 has 12 residues.

The V gene is TRBV7-2, the J gene TRBJ2-7; D perhaps matches TRBD1 (6 bases). The CDR3 consists of 14 residues. Trimming shortened V by 5 bases and J by 0 bases, and 11 bases separated the two germline ends. Germline V gene sequence: CDR1 SGHTA, CDR2 FQGNSA. The CDR3 nucleotides are TGTGCCAGCAGCAACAACAGGGCCTCCTACGAGCAGTACTTC. Protein: CASSNNRASYEQYF.

This chain connects TRBV11-2 to TRBJ2-2, with D unresolved. This CDR3 region has 16 residues. Germline-derived CDR1 and CDR2 are SGHAT and FQNNGV. The V gene lost 7 bases and the J gene lost 0 bases, with 15 bases spanning the gap. CDR3 nucleotide sequence: TGTGCCAGCATCCCCACCGACTCGTCGAACACCGGGGAGCTGTTTTTT. Its protein product is CASIPTDSSNTGELFF. Drawing the rest from reference TRBV11-2 and TRBJ2-2, the complete variable domain is EAGVAQSPRYKIIEKRQSVAFWCNPISGHATLYWYQQILGQGPKLLIQFQNNGVVDDSQLPKDRFSAERLKGVDSTLKIQPAKLEDSAVYLCASIPTDSSNTGELFFGEGSRLTVL.